These 2 T cell receptor beta chains were sequenced from one sample in a study of CD8 T cells in ankylosing spondylitis. TCRdb recomputed calls from the 5' RACE reads with MiXCR, one row per CDR3 protein. The data contain about 210,000 distinct CDR3 sequences, just under 7.5% of them singletons. These receptors lack a known antigen. Findings and limits, study-wide: There was a TCR beta motif, made of roughly eight highly homologous variants, that appeared characteristic of ankylosing spondylitis blood.

The specimen sequenced was blood, either unsorted or a sorted T cell fraction (not recorded which). The receptor set was obtained from a male donor with ankylosing spondylitis.

The gene calls are TRBV27 and TRBJ2-7; D call uncertain. Trimming shortened V by 5 bases and J by 2 bases, and 7 bases separated the two germline ends. Germline V gives CDR1 MNHEY, CDR2 SMNVEV (reference sequence). This CDR3 spans 12 amino acids. CDR3 residues: CASSDPPYEQYF. CDR3 DNA sequence: TGTGCCAGCAGTGACCCCCCCTACGAGCAGTACTTC.

The J gene is TRBJ2-5, the V gene TRBV20-1; weak D call: TRBD1 (6 bases). With 5 bases removed from V and 4 bases from J, the gap between germline ends came to 11 bases. CDR1 is DFQATT and CDR2 is SNEGSKA in the germline V gene (reference sequence). This CDR3 is 12 amino acids long. CDR3 sequence reads: CSAPRTVETQYF. The DNA for the CDR3 is TGCAGTGCTCCTAGGACAGTAGAGACCCAGTACTTC.